The rows below give T cell receptor beta chains drawn from one sample of a study of PD-1 blockade in classical Hodgkin lymphoma. Profiled with immunoSEQ multiplex PCR; TCRdb holds only in-frame clones, not every one. This table has tens of thousands of clones, roughly 77% appearing once. The material sequenced was peripheral blood mononuclear cells (PBMCs), taken before the fourth cycle of nivolumab. Source of these receptors: a human donor with classical Hodgkin lymphoma. Both conserved end residues are part of each CDR3. The D gene is left open where the match is weak. Clone size is stated in some rows and not others, as once, few, many or a class when expanded.

V gene	CDR3 length	clone size	J gene	D gene	CDR3 DNA	CDR3 protein
TRBV5-4	13	-	TRBJ1-1	-	TGTGCCAGCAGCTTGAGCAGGGCCACTGAAGCTTTCTTT	CASSLSRATEAFF
TRBV19	15	-	TRBJ1-5	-	TGTGCCAGTAGCCGAGGACAAGCCAGCAATCAGCCCCAGCATTTT	CASSRGQASNQPQHF
TRBV14	13	once	TRBJ1-1	-	TGTGCCAGCAGCCAAGACATGAACACTGAAGCTTTCTTT	CASSQDMNTEAFF
TRBV10-3	16	-	TRBJ2-1	TRBD2	TGTGCCATCAGTGAGTCGGATAGCGGGGGTCACAATGAGCAGTTCTTC	CAISESDSGGHNEQFF
TRBV5-1	15	-	TRBJ1-1	-	TGCGCCAGCAGAAGGCAGGGGACTTCGAACACTGAAGCTTTCTTT	CASRRQGTSNTEAFF
TRBV5-1	13	-	TRBJ1-1	-	TGCGCCAGCAGCCCCGGACCGTACACTGAAGCTTTCTTT	CASSPGPYTEAFF
TRBV27	16	-	TRBJ2-7	TRBD1	TGTGCCAGCAGTCCCCTCTTGCAGGGGGCGCGGTACGAGCAGTACTTC	CASSPLLQGARYEQYF
TRBV20-1	11	medium-sized	TRBJ1-2	-	TGCAGTGCGGACTCTGGCTATGGCTACACCTTC	CSADSGYGYTF
TRBV5-1	15	once	TRBJ2-3	TRBD2	TGCGCCAGCTGCGGCGGGGCGGGAGGGCGTGATACGCAGTATTTT	CASCGGAGGRDTQYF
TRBV28	13	-	TRBJ2-3	-	TGTGCCAGCAGCCCCCAGGCTACAGATACGCAGTATTTT	CASSPQATDTQYF
TRBV29-1	17	-	TRBJ1-4	TRBD1	TGCAGCGTTGTGGAGACAGGGTATGCCGCAACTAATGAAAAACTGTTTTTT	CSVVETGYAATNEKLFF
TRBV11-3	15	few	TRBJ2-5	-	TGTGCCAGCAGTTTAGTGGGCGGAAACCAAGAGACCCAGTACTTC	CASSLVGGNQETQYF
TRBV2	14	-	TRBJ1-2	-	TGTGCCAGCAGTGGACAGGCAACTAACTATGGCTACACCTTC	CASSGQATNYGYTF
TRBV7-8	15	few	TRBJ2-7	TRBD2	TGTGCCAGCAGCCAAGGGACTAGCGGTACCTACGAGCAGTACTTC	CASSQGTSGTYEQYF
TRBV13	13	few	TRBJ2-7	-	TGTGCCAGCAGCTCTCGGCTCTCCTACGAGCAGTACTTC	CASSSRLSYEQYF
TRBV16	13	-	TRBJ2-1	-	TGTGCCAGCAGCCAAAGTGGAACCACTGAGCAGTTCTTC	CASSQSGTTEQFF
TRBV20-1	11	-	TRBJ1-5	-	TGCAGTGCTAGAGATACTAGGCCCCAGCATTTT	CSARDTRPQHF
TRBV6-1	14	-	TRBJ2-3	-	TGTGCCAGCAAACAAGCGGGTAGCACAGATACGCAGTATTTT	CASKQAGSTDTQYF
TRBV2	16	-	TRBJ2-3	-	TGTGCCAGCAGTCGCGGGATTCTTACGGAGGGGGATACGCAGTATTTT	CASSRGILTEGDTQYF
TRBV25-1	13	-	TRBJ2-5	-	TGTGCCAGCAGTCGTGGCAGCCAAGAGACCCAGTACTTC	CASSRGSQETQYF
TRBV18	15	-	TRBJ2-1	-	TGTGCCAGCTCATCCACCGGGCAGGCCGACAATGAGCAGTTCTTC	CASSSTGQADNEQFF
TRBV19	14	-	TRBJ1-3	-	TGTGCCAGTAGTAATGGGGGCTCTGGAAACACCATATATTTT	CASSNGGSGNTIYF
TRBV5-1	15	-	TRBJ1-1	-	TGCGCCAGCAGCACACAGGGAATTCAGAACACTGAAGCTTTCTTT	CASSTQGIQNTEAFF
TRBV6-5	15	-	TRBJ2-7	-	TGTGCCAGCACACGTCGGGGGCAGGGGGCCTACGAGCAGTACTTC	CASTRRGQGAYEQYF
TRBV5-6	13	-	TRBJ2-2	-	TGTGCCAGCAGTAAACCCGGCCCCGGGGAGCTGTTTTTT	CASSKPGPGELFF
TRBV11-2	15	-	TRBJ2-7	-	TGTGCCAGCAGCTTAGGCAGGGACCACCCCTACGAGCAGTACTTC	CASSLGRDHPYEQYF
TRBV2	13	-	TRBJ2-1	-	TGTGCCAGCAGTTCCGGACTTTTGAATGAGCAGTTCTTC	CASSSGLLNEQFF
TRBV10-3	14	-	TRBJ1-6	TRBD1	TGTGCCACCCGGGCTGGGACAGGGAATTCACCCCTCCACTTT	CATRAGTGNSPLHF
TRBV15	15	-	TRBJ2-5	TRBD1	TGTGCCACCAGCAGAGATAGGGGACAGGGAGAGACCCAGTACTTC	CATSRDRGQGETQYF
TRBV19	13	-	TRBJ1-6	-	TGTGCCAGTAGTCCTCTGTGGAATTCACCCCTCCACTTT	CASSPLWNSPLHF
TRBV7-2	17	-	TRBJ2-3	TRBD2	TGTGCCAGCAGCTTAGGTTTCTCTAGCGGGAGTTCAGATACGCAGTATTTT	CASSLGFSSGSSDTQYF
TRBV15	15	medium-sized	TRBJ2-4	TRBD2	TGTGCCACCAGCAGGGTGAGCGGGACGGGAAACATTCAGTACTTC	CATSRVSGTGNIQYF
TRBV20-1	11	large	TRBJ1-1	-	TGCAGTGCTAGCCGGGGTACTGAAGCTTTCTTT	CSASRGTEAFF
TRBV7-8	14	-	TRBJ1-5	-	TGTGCCAGCAGCCGTCAGGGTAGCAATCAGCCCCAGCATTTT	CASSRQGSNQPQHF
TRBV29-1	14	-	TRBJ2-2	-	TGCAGCGTTGTTACCGGCTCGAACACCGGGGAGCTGTTTTTT	CSVVTGSNTGELFF
TRBV25-1	15	-	TRBJ1-2	-	TGTGCCAGCAGGGACGGCCCGTCGGAGGCCTATGGCTACACCTTC	CASRDGPSEAYGYTF
TRBV11-2	15	-	TRBJ2-5	TRBD2	TGTGCCAGCAGCTATGGACTAGCGGGAGAAGAGACCCAGTACTTC	CASSYGLAGEETQYF
TRBV7-8	16	-	TRBJ2-7	TRBD1	TGTGCCAGCAGCCCAAAGAAGGGGACAGTTCTTAGCGAGCAGTACTTC	CASSPKKGTVLSEQYF
TRBV29-1	14	-	TRBJ2-6	-	TGCAGCGTTGGTGCGGGTAACGGGGCCAACGTCCTGACTTTC	CSVGAGNGANVLTF
TRBV4-1	15	-	TRBJ2-7	-	TGCGCCAGCAGCCAGGGGCAACTCAGCTCCTACGAGCAGTACTTC	CASSQGQLSSYEQYF